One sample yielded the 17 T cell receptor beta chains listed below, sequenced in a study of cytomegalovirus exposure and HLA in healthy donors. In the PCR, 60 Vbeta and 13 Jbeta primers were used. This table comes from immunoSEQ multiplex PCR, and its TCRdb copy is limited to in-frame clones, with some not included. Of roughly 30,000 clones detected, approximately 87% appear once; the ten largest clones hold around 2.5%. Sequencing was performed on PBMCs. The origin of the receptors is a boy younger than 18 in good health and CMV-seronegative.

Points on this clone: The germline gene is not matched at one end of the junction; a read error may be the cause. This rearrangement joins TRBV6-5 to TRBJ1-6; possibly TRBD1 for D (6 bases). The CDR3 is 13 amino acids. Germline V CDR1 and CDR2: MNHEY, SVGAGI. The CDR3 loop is CAGSWDNNSPLHF. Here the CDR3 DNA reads TGTGCCGGCAGTTGGGACAATAATTCACCCCTCCACTTT.

CDR3 region: CASSASGGADTQYF. DNA for the CDR3: TGTGCCAGCAGTGCTAGCGGGGGGGCAGATACGCAGTATTTT. The gene calls are TRBV6-4 and TRBJ2-3; TRBD2 matches 12 bases. Unmatched junction bases numbered 0, after V lost 4 bases and J lost 4 bases. This CDR3 region has 14 residues. Germline V lookup: CDR1 MRHNA, CDR2 SNTAGT.

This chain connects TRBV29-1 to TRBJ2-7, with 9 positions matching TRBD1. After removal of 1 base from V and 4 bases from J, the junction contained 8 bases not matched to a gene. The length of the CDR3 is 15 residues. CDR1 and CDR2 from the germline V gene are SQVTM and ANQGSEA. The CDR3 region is CSVEGGDRGGYEQYF. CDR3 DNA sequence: TGCAGCGTTGAAGGCGGAGACAGGGGGGGATACGAGCAGTACTTC.

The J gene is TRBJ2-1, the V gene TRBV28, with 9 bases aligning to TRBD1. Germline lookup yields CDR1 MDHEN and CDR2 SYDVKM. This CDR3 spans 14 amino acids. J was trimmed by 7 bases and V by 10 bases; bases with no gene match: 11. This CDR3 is CATTLGQGGNEQFF. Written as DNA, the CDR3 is TGTGCCACCACTTTGGGACAGGGTGGTAATGAGCAGTTCTTC.

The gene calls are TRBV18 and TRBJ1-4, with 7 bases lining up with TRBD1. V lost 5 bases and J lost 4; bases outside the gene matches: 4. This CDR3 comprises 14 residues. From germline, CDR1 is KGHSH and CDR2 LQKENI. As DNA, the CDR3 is TGTGCCAGCTCAGCGGGACAGAATAATGAAAAACTGTTTTTT. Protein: CASSAGQNNEKLFF.

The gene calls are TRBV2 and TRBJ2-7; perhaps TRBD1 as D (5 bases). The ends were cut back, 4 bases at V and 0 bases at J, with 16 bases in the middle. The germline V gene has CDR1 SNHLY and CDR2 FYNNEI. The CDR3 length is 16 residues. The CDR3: CASSGDQGPHSYEQYF. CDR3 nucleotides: TGTGCCAGCAGTGGGGATCAGGGCCCGCACTCCTACGAGCAGTACTTC.

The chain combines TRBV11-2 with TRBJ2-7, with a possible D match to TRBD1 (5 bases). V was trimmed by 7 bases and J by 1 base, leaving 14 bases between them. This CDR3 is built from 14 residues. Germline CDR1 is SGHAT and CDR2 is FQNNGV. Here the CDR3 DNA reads TGTGCCAGCACCAGGGTACTTGAATCCTACGAGCAGTACTTC. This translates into CASTRVLESYEQYF.

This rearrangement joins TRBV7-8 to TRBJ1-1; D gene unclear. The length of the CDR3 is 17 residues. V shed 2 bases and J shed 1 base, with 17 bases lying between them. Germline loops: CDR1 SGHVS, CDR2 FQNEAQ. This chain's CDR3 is CASSLYFAATGNTEAFF. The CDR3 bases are TGTGCCAGCAGCTTATATTTTGCAGCAACGGGGAACACTGAAGCTTTCTTT.

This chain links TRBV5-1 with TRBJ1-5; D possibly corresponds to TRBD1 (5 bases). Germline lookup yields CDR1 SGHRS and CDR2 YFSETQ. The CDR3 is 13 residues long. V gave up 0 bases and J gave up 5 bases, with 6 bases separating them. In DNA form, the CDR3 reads TGCGCCAGCAGCTTGGCGGGGGATCAGCCCCAGCATTTT. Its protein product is CASSLAGDQPQHF.

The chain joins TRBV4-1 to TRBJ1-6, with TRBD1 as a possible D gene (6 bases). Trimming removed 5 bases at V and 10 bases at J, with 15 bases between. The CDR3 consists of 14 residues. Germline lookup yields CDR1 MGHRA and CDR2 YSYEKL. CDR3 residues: CASSSYRDGSPLHF. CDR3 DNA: TGCGCCAGCAGCTCGTACAGGGACGGGTCACCCCTCCACTTT.

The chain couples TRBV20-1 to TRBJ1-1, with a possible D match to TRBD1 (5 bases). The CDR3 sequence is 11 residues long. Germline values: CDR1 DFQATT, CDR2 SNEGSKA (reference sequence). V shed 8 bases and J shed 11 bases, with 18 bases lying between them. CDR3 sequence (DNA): TGCAGTCCGGTGGGGGGTTTATGGGCTTTCTTT. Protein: CSPVGGLWAFF.

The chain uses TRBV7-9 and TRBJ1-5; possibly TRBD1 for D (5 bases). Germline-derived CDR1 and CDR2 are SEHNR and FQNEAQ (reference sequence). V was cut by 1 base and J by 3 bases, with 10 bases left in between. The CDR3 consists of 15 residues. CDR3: CASSLGLGDNQPQHF. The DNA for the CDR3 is TGTGCCAGCAGCTTAGGGCTAGGGGACAATCAGCCCCAGCATTTT. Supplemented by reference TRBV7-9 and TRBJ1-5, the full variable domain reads DTGVSQNPRHKITKRGQNVTFRCDPISEHNRLYWYRQTLGQGPEFLTYFQNEAQLEKSRLLSDRFSAERPKGSFSTLEIQRTEQGDSAMYLCASSLGLGDNQPQHFGDGTRLSIL.

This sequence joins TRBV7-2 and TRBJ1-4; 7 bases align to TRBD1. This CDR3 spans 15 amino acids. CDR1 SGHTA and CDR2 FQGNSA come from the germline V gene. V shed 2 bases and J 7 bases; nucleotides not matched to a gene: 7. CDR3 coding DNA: TGTGCCAGCAGCTTAATTCCAGGGGGTAGTGAAAAACTGTTTTTT. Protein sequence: CASSLIPGGSEKLFF. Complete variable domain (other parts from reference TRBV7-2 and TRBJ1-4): GAGVSQSPSNKVTEKGKDVELRCDPISGHTALYWYRQSLGQGLEFLIYFQGNSAPDKSGLPSDRFSAERTGGSVSTLTIQRTQQEDSAVYLCASSLIPGGSEKLFFGSGTQLSVL.

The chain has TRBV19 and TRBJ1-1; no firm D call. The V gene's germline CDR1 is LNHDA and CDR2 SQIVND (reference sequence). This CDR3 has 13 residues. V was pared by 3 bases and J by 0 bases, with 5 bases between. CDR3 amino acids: CASSMAMNTEAFF. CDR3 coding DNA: TGTGCCAGTAGTATGGCAATGAACACTGAAGCTTTCTTT.

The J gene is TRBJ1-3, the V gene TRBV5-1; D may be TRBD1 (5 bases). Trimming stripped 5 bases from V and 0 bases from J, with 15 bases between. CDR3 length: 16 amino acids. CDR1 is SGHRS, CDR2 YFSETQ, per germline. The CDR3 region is CASSSDRQSSGNTIYF. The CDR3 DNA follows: TGCGCCAGCAGTTCTGACAGACAGAGCTCTGGAAACACCATATATTTT.

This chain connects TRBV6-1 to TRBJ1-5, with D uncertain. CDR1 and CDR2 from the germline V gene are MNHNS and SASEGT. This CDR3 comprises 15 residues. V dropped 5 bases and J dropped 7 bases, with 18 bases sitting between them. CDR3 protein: CASSSQRGSGQPQHF. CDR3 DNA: TGTGCCAGCAGTTCCCAGCGAGGGTCCGGGCAGCCCCAGCATTTT.

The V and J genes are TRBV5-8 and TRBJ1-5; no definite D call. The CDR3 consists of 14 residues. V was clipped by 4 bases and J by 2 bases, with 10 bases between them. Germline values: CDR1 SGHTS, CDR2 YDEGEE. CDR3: CASSPRGRNQPQHF. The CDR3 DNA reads TGTGCCAGCAGCCCCCGGGGTCGCAATCAGCCCCAGCATTTT.